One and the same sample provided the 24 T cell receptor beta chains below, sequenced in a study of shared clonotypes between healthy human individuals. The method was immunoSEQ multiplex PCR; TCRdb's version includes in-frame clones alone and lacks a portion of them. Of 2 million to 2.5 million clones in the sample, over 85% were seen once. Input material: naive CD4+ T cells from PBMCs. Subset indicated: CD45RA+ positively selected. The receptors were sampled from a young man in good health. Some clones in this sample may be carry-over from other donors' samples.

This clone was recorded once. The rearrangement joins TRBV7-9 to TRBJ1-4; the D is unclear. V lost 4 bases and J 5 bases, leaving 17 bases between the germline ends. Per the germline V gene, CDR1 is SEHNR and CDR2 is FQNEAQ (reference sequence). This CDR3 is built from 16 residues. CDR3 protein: CASSSPQVGRNEKLFF. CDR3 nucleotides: TGTGCCAGCAGCTCGCCCCAGGTTGGACGGAATGAAAAACTGTTTTTT. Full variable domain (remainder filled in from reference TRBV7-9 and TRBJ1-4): DTGVSQNPRHKITKRGQNVTFRCDPISEHNRLYWYRQTLGQGPEFLTYFQNEAQLEKSRLLSDRFSAERPKGSFSTLEIQRTEQGDSAMYLCASSSPQVGRNEKLFFGSGTQLSVL.

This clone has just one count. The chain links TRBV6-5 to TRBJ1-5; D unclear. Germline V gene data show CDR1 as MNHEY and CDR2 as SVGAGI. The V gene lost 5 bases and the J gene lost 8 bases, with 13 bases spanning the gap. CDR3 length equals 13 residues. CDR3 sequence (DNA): TGTGCCAGCAGTGCAAGTAGTTTGAAGCCCCAGCATTTT. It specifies CASSASSLKPQHF.

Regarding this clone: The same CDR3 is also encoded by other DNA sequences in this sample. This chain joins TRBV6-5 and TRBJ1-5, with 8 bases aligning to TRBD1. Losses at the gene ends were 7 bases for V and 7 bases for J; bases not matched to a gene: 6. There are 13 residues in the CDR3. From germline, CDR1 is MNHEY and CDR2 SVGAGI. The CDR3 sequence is CASKGQGRQPQHF. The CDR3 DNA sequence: TGTGCCAGCAAAGGACAGGGACGCCAGCCCCAGCATTTT.

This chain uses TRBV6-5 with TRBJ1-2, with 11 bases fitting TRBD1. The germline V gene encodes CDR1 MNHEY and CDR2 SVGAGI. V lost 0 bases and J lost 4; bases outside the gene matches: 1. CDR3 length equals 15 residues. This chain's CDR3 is CASSYSDRGPYGYTF. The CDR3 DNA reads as TGTGCCAGCAGTTACTCGGACAGGGGGCCCTATGGCTACACCTTC.

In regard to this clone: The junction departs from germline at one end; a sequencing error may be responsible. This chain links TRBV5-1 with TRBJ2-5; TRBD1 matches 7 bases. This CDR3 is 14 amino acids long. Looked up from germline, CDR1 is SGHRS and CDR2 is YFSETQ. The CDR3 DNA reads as TGCGCCAGCAGCTTGATAGGGGGCCAACAGACCCAGTACTTC. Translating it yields CASSLIGGQQTQYF.

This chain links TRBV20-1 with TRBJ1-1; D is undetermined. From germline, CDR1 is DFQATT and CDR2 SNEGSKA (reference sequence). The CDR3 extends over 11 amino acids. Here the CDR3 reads CVGRKNTEAFF. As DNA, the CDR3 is TGCGTCGGGAGAAAGAACACTGAAGCTTTCTTT.

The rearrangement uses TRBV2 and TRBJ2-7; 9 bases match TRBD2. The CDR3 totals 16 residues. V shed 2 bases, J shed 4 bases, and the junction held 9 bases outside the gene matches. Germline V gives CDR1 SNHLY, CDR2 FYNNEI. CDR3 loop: CASSEFLAGGPYEQYF. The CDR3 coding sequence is TGTGCCAGCAGTGAATTTCTGGCGGGAGGGCCTTACGAGCAGTACTTC.

CDR3 nucleotides: TGCGCCAGCGGGAGCGGGCAGCTTTCCTACGAGCAGTACTTC. Amino acids: CASGSGQLSYEQYF. This chain links TRBV5-1 with TRBJ2-7; D perhaps matches TRBD2 (6 bases). Germline lookup yields CDR1 SGHRS and CDR2 YFSETQ. Trimming removed 7 bases at V and 1 base at J, with 15 bases between. This CDR3 has 14 residues.

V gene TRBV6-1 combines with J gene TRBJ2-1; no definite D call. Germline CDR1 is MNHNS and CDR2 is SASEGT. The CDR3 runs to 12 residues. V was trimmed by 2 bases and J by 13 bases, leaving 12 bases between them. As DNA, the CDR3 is TGTGCCAGCAGTGAACGGTCTTTGGGACAGTTCTTC. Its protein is CASSERSLGQFF.

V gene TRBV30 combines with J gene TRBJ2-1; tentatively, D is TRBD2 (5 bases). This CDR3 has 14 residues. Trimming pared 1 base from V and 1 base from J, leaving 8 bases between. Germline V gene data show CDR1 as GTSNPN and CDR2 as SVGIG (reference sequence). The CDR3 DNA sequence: TGTGCCTGGAGTGGTCTAGCATCCTACAATGAGCAGTTCTTC. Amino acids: CAWSGLASYNEQFF.

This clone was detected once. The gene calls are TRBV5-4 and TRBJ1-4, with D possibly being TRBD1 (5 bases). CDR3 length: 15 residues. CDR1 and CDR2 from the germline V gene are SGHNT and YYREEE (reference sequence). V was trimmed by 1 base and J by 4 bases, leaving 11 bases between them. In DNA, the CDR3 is TGTGCCAGCAGCTTGAGGGTGGGGCATAATGAAAAACTGTTTTTT. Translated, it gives CASSLRVGHNEKLFF.

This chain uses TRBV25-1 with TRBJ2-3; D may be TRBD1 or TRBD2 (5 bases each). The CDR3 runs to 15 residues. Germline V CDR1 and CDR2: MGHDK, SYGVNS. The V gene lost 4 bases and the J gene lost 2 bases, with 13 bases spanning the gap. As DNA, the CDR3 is TGTGCCAGCAGTGTTCGGGGCAGGTACACAGATACGCAGTATTTT. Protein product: CASSVRGRYTDTQYF. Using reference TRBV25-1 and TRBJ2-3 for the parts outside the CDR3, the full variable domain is EADIYQTPRYLVIGTGKKITLECSQTMGHDKMYWYQQDPGMELHLIHYSYGVNSTEKGDLSSESTVSRIRTEHFPLTLESARPSHTSQYLCASSVRGRYTDTQYFGPGTRLTVL.

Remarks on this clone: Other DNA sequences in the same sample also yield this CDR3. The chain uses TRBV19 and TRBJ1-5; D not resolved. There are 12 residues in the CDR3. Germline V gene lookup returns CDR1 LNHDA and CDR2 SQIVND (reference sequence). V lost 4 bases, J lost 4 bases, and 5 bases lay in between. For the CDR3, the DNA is TGTGCCAGTAGTACGTCGAATCAGCCCCAGCATTTT. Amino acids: CASSTSNQPQHF.

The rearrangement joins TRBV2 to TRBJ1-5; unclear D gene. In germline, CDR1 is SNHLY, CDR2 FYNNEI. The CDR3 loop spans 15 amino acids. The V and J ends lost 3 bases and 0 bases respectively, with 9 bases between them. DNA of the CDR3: TGTGCCAGCAGTGACATCAGAAGTAGCAATCAGCCCCAGCATTTT. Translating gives CASSDIRSSNQPQHF.

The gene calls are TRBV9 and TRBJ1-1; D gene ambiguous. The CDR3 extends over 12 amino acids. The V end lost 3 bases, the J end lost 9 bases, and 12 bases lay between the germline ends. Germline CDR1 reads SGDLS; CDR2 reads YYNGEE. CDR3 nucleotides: TGTGCCAGCAGCGCACAGAACAGCAAAGCTTTCTTT. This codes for CASSAQNSKAFF.

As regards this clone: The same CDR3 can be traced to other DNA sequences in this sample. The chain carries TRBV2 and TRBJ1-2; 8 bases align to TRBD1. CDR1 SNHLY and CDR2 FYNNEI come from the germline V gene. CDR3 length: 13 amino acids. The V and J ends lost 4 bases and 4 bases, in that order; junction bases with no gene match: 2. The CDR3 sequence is CASSGGQGYGYTF. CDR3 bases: TGTGCCAGCAGTGGAGGACAGGGCTATGGCTACACCTTC. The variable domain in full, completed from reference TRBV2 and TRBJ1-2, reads EPEVTQTPSHQVTQMGQEVILRCVPISNHLYFYWYRQILGQKVEFLVSFYNNEISEKSEIFDDQFSVERPDGSNFTLKIRSTKLEDSAMYFCASSGGQGYGYTFGSGTRLTVV.

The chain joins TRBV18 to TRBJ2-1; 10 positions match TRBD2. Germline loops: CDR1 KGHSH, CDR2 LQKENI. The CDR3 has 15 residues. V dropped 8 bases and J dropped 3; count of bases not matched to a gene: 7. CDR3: CASRVLAGDYNEQFF. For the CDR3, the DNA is TGTGCCAGCCGGGTTCTAGCGGGAGACTACAATGAGCAGTTCTTC.

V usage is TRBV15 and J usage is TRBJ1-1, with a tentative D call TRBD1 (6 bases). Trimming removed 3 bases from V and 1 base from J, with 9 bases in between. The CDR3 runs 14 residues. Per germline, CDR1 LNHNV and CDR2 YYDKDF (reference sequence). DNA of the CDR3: TGTGCCACCAGCAGGTCGGACAGGAACACTGAAGCTTTCTTT. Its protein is CATSRSDRNTEAFF.

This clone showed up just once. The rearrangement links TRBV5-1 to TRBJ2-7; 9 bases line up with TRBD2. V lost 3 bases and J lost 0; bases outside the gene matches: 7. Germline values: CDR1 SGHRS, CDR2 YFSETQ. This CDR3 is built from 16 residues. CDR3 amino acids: CASSSTTSGSSYEQYF. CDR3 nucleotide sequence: TGCGCCAGCAGCTCGACCACTAGCGGGTCCTCCTACGAGCAGTACTTC.

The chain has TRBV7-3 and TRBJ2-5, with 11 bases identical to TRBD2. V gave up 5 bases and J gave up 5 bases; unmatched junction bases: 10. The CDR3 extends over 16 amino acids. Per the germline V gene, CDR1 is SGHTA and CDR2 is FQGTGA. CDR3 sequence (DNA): TGTGCCAGCAGCCCGAATAGCGGGAGGGCCGGGGAGACCCAGTACTTC. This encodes CASSPNSGRAGETQYF. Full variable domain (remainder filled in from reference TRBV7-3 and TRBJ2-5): GAGVSQTPSNKVTEKGKYVELRCDPISGHTALYWYRQSLGQGPEFLIYFQGTGAADDSGLPNDRFFAVRPEGSVSTLKIQRTERGDSAVYLCASSPNSGRAGETQYFGPGTRLLVL.

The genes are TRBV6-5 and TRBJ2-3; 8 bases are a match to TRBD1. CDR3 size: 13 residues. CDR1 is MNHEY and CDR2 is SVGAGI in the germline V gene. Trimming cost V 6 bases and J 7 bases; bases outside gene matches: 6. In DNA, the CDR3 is TGTGCCAGCAGCCCAGGGGGCGCGAATACGCAGTATTTT. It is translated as CASSPGGANTQYF.

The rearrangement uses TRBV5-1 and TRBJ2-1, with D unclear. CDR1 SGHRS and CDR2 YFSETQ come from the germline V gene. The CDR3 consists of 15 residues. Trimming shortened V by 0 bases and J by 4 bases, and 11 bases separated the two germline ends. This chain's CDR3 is CASSLAGFRYNEQFF. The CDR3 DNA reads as TGCGCCAGCAGCTTGGCCGGGTTCCGGTACAATGAGCAGTTCTTC.

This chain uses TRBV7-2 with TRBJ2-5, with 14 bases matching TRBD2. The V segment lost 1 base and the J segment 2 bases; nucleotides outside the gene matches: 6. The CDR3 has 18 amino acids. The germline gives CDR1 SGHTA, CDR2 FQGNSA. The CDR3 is CASSLVGLAGVGQETQYF. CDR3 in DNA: TGTGCCAGCAGCTTAGTGGGACTAGCGGGAGTAGGACAAGAGACCCAGTACTTC.

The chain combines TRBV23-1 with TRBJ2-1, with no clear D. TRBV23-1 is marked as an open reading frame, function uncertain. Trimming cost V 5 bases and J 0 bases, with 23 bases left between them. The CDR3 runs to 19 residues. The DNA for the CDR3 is TGCGCCAGCAGTTTAGGGTTTCTCTTCGGAGTAAGCTCCTACAATGAGCAGTTCTTC. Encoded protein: CASSLGFLFGVSSYNEQFF.